The sequence of this T cell receptor beta chain was determined in a study of blood T cell repertoires in COVID-19. Study in general: The United States, Italy and Spain were the sources of the acute and convalescent COVID-19 samples. T cells, B-cell-depleted T cells, or PBMCs supplied cDNA or gDNA.

TCRdb's copy holds only in-frame clones and misses some; the assay was immunoSEQ multiplex PCR. The sample lists roughly 100,000 clones; about 91% were seen once. About this clone: Other DNA sequences within the sample encode an identical CDR3.

The CDR3 sequence is 18 residues long. The V end was cut by 5 bases, the J end by 0 bases, with 17 bases between. The germline CDR1 and CDR2 sequences are SGHTA and FQGNSA. This clonotype originated in a human donor in a cohort sampled during active COVID-19. Material: peripheral blood. The genes are TRBV7-2 and TRBJ1-6; a weak D match, TRBD1 (5 bases). The CDR3 coding sequence is TGTGCCAGCAGCCTTATCAGTCAGGGTTTCTCCTATAATTCACCCCTCCACTTT. Amino acid sequence: CASSLISQGFSYNSPLHF.